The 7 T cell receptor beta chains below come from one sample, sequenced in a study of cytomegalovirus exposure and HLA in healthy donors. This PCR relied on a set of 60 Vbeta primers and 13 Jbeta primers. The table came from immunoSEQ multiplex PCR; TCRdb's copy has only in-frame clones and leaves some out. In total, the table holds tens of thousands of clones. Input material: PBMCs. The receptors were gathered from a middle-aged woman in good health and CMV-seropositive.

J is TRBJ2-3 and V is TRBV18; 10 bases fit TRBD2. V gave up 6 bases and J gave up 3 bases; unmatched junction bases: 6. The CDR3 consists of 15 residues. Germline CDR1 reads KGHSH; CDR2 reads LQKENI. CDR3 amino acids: CASSRGLAETDTQYF. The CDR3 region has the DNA TGTGCCAGCTCCCGAGGACTAGCGGAGACAGATACGCAGTATTTT.

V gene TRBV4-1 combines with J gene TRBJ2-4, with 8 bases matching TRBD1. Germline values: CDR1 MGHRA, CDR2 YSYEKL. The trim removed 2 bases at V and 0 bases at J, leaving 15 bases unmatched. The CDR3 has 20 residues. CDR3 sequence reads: CASSQFRTGSRAVAKNIQYF. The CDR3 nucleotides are TGCGCCAGCAGCCAATTCCGGACAGGGTCGCGGGCTGTAGCCAAAAACATTCAGTACTTC.

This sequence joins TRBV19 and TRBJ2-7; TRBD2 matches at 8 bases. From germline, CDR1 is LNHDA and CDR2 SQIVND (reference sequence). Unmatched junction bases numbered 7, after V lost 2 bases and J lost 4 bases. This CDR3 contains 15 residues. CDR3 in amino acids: CASSIKREKGYEQYF. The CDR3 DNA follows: TGTGCCAGTAGTATAAAGCGGGAGAAAGGTTACGAGCAGTACTTC. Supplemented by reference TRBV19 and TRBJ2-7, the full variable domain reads DGGITQSPKYLFRKEGQNVTLSCEQNLNHDAMYWYRQDPGQGLRLIYYSQIVNDFQKGDIAEGYSVSREKKESFPLTVTSAQKNPTAFYLCASSIKREKGYEQYFGPGTRLTVT.

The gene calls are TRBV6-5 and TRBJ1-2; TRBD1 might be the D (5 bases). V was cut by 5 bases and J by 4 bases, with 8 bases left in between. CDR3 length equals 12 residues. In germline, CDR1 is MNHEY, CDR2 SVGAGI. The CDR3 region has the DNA TGTGCCAGCAGTCAGGACACCTATGGCTACACCTTC. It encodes CASSQDTYGYTF.

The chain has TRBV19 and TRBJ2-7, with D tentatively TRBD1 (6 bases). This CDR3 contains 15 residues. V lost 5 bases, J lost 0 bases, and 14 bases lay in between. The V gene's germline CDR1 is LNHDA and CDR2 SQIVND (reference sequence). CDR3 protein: CASSRTDSTSYEQYF. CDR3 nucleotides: TGTGCCAGTAGTCGGACAGACTCTACCTCCTACGAGCAGTACTTC.

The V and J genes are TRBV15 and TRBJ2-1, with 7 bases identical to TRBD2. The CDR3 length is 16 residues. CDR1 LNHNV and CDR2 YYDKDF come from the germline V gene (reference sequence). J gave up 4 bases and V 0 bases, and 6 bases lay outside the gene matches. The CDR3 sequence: CATSRDGLAEYNEQFF. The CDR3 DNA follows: TGTGCCACCAGCAGAGATGGTCTAGCGGAGTACAATGAGCAGTTCTTC.

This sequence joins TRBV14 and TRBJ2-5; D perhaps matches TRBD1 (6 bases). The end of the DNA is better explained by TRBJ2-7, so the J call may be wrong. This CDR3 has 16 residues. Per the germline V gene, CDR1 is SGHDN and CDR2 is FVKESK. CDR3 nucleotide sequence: TGTGCCAGCAGCCAAGTCTTAGGCCAGGGGAACAACGAGCAGTACTTC. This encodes CASSQVLGQGNNEQYF.